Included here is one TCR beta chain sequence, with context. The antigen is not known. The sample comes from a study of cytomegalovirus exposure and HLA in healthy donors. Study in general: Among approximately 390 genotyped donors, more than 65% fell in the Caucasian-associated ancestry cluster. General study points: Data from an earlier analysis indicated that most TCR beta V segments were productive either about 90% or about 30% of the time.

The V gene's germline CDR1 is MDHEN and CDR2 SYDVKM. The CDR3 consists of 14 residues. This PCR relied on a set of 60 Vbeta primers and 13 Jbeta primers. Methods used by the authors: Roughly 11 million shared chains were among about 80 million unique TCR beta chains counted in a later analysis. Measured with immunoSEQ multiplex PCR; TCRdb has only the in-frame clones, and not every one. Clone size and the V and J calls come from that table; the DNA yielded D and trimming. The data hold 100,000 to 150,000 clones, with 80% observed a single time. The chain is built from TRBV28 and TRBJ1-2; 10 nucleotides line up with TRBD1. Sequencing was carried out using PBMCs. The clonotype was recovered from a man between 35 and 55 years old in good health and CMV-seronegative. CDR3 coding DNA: TGTGCAGCGGGACAGGGGACGGCCCCCTATGGCTACACCTTC. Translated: CAAGQGTAPYGYTF.